This record covers a single T cell receptor (beta chain). The antigen is unknown. The CDR3 has 13 residues. Germline V gene lookup returns CDR1 SNHLY and CDR2 FYNNEI. V was pared by 7 bases and J by 5 bases, with 5 bases of the junction left unmatched. These data originate in a study of cytomegalovirus exposure and HLA in healthy donors. Study findings and constraints: Available immune exposure information was restricted to CMV serostatus only. The productive fraction for most TCR beta V segments was about 90% or about 30% in an earlier analysis. Specific recognition of CMV antigens was confirmed in vitro for three chains (all CMV-associated).

With 60 Vbeta and 13 Jbeta primers, the PCR was carried out. Method: immunoSEQ multiplex PCR; TCRdb's copy keeps in-frame clones and lacks some. The sample carries under 200,000 clones, roughly 78% recorded once. The sequence derives from a man aged 40-55 years in good health and CMV-seronegative. The chain links TRBV2 to TRBJ2-5, with 9 bases that match TRBD1. The sample was PBMCs. CDR3 residues: CASTDRGRETQYF. For the CDR3, the DNA is TGTGCCAGCACGGACAGGGGTAGGGAGACCCAGTACTTC.